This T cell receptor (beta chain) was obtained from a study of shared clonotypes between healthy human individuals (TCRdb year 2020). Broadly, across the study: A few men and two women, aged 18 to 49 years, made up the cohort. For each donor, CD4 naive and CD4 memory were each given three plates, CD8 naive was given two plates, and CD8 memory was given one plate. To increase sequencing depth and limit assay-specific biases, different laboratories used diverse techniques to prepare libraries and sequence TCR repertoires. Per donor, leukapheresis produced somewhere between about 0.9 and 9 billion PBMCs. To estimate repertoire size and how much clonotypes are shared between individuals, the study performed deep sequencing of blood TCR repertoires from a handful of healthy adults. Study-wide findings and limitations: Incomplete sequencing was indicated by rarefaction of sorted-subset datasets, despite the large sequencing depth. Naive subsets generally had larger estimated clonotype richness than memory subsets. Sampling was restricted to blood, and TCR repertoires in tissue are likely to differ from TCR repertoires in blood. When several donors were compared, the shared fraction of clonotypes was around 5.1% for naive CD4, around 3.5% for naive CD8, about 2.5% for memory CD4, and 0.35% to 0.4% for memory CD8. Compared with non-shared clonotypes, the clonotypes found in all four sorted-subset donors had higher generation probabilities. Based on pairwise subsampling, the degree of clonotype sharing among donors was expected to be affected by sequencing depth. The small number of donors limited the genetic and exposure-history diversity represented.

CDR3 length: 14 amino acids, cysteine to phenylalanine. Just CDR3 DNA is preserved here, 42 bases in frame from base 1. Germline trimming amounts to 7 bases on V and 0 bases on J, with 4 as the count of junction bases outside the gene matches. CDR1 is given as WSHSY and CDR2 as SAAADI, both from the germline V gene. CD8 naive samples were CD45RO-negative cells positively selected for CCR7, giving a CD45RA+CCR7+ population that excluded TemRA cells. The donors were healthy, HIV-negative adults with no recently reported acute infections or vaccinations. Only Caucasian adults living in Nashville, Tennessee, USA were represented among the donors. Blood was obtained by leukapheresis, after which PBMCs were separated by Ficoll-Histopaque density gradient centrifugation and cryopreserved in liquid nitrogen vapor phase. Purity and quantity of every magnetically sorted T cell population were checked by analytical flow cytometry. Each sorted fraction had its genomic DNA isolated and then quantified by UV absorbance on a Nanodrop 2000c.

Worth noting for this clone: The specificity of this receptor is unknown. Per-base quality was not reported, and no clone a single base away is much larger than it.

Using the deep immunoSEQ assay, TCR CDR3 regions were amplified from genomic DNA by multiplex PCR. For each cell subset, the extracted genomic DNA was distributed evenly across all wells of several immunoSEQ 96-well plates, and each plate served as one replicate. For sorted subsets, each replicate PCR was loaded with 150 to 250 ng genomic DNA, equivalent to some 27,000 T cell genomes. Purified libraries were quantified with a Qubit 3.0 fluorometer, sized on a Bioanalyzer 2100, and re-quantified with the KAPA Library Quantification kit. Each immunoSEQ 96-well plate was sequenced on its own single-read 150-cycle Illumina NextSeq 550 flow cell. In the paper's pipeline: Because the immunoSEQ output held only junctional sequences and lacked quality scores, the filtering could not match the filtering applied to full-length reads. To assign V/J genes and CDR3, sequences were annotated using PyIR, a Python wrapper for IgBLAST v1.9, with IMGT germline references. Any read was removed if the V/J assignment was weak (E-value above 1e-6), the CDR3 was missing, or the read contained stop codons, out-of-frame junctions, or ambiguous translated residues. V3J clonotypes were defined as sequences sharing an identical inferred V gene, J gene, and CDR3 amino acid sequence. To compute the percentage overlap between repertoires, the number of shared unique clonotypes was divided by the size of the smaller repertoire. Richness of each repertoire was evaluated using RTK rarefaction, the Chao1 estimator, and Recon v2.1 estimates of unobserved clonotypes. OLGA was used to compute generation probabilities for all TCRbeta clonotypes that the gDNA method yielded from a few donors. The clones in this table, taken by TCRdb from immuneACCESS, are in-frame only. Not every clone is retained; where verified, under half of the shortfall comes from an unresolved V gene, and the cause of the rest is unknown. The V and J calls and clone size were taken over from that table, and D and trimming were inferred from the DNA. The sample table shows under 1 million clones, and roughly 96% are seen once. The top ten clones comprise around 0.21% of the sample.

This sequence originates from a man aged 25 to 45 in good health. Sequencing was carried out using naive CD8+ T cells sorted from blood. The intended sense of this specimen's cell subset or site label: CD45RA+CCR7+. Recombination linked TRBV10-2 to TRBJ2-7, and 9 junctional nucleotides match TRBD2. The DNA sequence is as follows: TGCGCCAGCACACTAGCGGGTCTCTCCTACGAGCAGTACTTC. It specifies CASTLAGLSYEQYF.